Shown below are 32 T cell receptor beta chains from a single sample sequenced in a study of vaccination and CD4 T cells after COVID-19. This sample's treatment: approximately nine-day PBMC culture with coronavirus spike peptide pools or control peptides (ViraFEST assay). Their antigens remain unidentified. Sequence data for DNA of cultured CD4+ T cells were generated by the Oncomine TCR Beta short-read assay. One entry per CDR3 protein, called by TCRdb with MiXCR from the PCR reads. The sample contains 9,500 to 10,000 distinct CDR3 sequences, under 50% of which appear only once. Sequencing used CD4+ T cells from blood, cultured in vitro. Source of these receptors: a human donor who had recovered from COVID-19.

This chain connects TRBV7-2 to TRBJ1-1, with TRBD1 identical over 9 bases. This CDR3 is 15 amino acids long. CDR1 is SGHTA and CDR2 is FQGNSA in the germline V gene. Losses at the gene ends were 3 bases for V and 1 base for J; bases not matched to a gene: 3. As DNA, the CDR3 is TGTGCCAGCAGCTTCAAGACAGGGGGGAACACTGAAGCTTTCTTT. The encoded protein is CASSFKTGGNTEAFF.

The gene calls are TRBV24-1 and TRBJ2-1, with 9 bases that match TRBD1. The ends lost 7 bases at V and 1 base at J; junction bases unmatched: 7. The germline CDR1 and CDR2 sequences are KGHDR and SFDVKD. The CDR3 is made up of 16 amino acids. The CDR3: CATSPTGTGSYNEQFF. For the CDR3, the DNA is TGTGCCACCAGCCCAACCGGGACAGGGTCCTACAATGAGCAGTTCTTC.

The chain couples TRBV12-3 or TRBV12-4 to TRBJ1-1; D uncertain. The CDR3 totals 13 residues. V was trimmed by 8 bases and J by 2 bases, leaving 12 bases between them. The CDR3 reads CASSVQANTEAFF. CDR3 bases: TGTGCCAGCTCCGTACAAGCTAACACTGAAGCTTTCTTT.

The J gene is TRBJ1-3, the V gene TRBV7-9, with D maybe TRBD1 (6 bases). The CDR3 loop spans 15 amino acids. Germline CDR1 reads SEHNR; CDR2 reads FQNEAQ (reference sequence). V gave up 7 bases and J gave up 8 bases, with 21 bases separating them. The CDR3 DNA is TGTGCCAGCACCAATCTAGGCCGGGGGCCGGACACCATATATTTT. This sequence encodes CASTNLGRGPDTIYF.

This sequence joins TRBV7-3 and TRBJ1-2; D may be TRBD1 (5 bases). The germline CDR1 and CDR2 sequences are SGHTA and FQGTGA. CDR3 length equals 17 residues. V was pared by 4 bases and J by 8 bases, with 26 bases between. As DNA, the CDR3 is TGTGCCAGCAGCTCCAACCCCTCAGGGCACGCGGTGGACGGCTACACCTTC. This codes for CASSSNPSGHAVDGYTF.

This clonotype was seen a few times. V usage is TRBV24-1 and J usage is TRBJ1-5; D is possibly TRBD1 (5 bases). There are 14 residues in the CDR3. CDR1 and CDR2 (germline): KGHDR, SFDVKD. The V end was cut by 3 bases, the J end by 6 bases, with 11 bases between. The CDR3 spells CATSDAGPAQPQHF. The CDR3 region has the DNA TGTGCCACCAGTGATGCAGGGCCAGCTCAGCCCCAGCATTTT.

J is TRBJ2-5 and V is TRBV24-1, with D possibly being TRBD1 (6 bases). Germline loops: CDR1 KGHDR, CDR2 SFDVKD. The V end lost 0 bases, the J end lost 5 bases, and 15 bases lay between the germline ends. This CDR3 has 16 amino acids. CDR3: CATSDLTGMNRETQYF. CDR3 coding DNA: TGTGCCACCAGTGATTTGACAGGGATGAATCGGGAGACCCAGTACTTC.

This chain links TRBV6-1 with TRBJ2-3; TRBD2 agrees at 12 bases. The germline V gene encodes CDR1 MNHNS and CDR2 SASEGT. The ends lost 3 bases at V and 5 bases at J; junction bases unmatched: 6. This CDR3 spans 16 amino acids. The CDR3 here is CASSDRLAGALDTQYF. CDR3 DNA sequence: TGTGCCAGCAGTGATCGACTAGCGGGGGCATTAGATACGCAGTATTTT.

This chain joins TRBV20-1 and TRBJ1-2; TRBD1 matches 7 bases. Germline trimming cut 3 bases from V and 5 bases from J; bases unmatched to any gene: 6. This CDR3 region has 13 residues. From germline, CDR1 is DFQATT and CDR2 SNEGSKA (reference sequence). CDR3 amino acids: CSASRPGQYGYTF. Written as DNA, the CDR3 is TGCAGTGCTAGTCGCCCGGGACAGTATGGCTACACCTTC.

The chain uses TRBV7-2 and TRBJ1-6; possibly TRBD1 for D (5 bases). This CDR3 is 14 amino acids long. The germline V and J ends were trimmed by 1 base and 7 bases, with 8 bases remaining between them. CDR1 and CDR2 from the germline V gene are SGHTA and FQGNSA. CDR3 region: CASSLGQINSPLHF. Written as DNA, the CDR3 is TGTGCCAGCAGCTTAGGACAGATAAATTCACCCCTCCACTTT.

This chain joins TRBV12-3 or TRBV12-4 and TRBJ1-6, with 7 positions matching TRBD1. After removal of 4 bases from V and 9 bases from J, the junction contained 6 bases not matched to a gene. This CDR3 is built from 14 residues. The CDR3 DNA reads TGTGCCAGCAGTTCAACAGGGGACATTTCACCCCTCCACTTT. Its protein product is CASSSTGDISPLHF.

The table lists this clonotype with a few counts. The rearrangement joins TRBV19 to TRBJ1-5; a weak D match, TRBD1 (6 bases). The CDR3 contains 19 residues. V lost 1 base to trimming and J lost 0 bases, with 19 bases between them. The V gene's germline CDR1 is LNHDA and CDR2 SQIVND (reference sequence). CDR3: CASSIGRGQFTYSNQPQHF. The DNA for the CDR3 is TGTGCCAGTAGTATAGGACGAGGACAGTTTACTTATAGCAATCAGCCCCAGCATTTT.

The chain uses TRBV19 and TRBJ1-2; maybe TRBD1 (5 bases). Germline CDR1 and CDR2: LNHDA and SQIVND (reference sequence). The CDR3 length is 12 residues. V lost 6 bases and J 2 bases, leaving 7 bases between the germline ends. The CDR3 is CASRGRNYGYTF. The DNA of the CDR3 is TGTGCCAGTAGGGGGCGGAACTATGGCTACACCTTC.

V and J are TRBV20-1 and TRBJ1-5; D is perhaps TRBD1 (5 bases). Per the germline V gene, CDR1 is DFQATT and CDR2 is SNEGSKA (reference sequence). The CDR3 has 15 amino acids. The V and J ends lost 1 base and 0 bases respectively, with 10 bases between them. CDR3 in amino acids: CSARVGGYSNQPQHF. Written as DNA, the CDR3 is TGCAGTGCTAGAGTCGGGGGATATAGCAATCAGCCCCAGCATTTT.

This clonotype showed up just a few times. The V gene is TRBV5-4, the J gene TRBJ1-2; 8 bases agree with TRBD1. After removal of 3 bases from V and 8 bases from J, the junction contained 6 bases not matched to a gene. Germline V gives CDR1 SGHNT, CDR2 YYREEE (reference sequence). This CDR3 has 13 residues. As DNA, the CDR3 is TGTGCCAGCAGCTCCGGGGCAGGGGGCGGCTACACCTTC. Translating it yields CASSSGAGGGYTF.

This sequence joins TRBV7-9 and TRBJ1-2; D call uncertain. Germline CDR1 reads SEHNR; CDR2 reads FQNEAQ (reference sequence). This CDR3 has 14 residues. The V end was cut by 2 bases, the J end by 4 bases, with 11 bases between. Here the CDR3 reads CASSLSWQSYGYTF. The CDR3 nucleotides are TGTGCCAGCAGCTTATCGTGGCAGAGCTATGGCTACACCTTC.

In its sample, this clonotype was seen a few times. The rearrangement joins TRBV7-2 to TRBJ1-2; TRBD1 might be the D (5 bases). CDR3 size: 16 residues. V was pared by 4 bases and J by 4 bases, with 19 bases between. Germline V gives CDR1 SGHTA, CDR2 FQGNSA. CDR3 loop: CASSYTPGVGGYGYTF. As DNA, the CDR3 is TGTGCCAGCAGCTACACGCCGGGGGTTGGTGGCTATGGCTACACCTTC.

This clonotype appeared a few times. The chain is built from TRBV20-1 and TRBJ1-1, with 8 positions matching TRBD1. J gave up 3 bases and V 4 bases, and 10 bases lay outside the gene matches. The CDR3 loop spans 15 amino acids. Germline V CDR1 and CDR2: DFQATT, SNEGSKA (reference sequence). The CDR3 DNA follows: TGCAGTGCTAATTTCAGGGGGCTGTGGTACACTGAAGCTTTCTTT. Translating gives CSANFRGLWYTEAFF.

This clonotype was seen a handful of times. CDR3 in amino acids: CASSFGQGVAGANVLTF. DNA for the CDR3: TGTGCCAGCAGCTTCGGACAGGGTGTAGCTGGGGCCAACGTCCTGACTTTC. The V and J genes are TRBV7-2 and TRBJ2-6, with TRBD1 matching over 8 bases. CDR3 length equals 17 residues. With V trimmed by 3 bases and J by 2 bases, 6 bases remained unmatched. The germline V gene encodes CDR1 SGHTA and CDR2 FQGNSA.

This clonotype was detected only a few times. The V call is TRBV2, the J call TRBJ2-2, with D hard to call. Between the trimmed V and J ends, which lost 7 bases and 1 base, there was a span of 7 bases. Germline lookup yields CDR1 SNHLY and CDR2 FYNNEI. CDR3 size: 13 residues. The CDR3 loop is CASNKENTGELFF. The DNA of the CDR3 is TGTGCCAGCAATAAAGAGAACACCGGGGAGCTGTTTTTT.

This CDR3 is CASSPGGQTTGELFF. CDR3 nucleotide sequence: TGTGCCAGCAGCCCCGGGGGGCAGACCACCGGGGAGCTGTTTTTT. The V and J genes are TRBV7-8 and TRBJ2-2, with D tentatively TRBD2 (7 bases). The V gene lost 5 bases and the J gene lost 4 bases, with 14 bases spanning the gap. Germline loops: CDR1 SGHVS, CDR2 FQNEAQ. The CDR3 spans 15 residues.

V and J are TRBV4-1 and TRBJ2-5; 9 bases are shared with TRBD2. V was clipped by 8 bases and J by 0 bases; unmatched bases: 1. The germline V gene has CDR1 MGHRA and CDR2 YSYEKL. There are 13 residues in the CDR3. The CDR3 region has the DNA TGCGCCAGCGCGGGAGGGTACCAAGAGACCCAGTACTTC. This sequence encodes CASAGGYQETQYF.

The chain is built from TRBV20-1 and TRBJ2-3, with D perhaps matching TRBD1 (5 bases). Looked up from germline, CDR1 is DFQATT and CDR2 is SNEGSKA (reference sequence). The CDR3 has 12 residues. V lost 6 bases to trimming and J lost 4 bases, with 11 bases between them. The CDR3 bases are TGCAGTGCGCGAAAAGGGGCAGATACGCAGTATTTT. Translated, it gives CSARKGADTQYF.

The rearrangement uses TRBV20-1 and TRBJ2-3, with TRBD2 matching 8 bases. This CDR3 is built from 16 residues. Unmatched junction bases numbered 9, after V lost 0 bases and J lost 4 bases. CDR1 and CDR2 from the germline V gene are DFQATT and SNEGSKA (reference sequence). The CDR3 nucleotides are TGCAGTGCTAGAGACAGGTTAGGACTAGCTTCAGATACGCAGTATTTT. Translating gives CSARDRLGLASDTQYF.

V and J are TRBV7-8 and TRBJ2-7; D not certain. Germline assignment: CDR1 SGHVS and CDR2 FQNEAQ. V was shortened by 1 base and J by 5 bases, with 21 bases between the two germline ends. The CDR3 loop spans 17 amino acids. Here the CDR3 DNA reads TGTGCCAGCAGCTTAGGGGCTTCCGCTCCTATCCGGAACGAGCAGTACTTC. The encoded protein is CASSLGASAPIRNEQYF.

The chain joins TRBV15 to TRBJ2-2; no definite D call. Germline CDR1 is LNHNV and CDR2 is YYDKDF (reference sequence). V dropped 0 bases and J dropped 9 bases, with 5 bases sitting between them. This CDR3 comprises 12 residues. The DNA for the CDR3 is TGTGCCACCAGCAGAGATCGAAGGGAGCTGTTTTTT. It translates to CATSRDRRELFF.

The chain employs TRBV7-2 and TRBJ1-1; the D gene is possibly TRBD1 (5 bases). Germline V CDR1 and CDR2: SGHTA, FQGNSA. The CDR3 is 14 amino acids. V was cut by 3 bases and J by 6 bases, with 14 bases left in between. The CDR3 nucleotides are TGTGCCAGCAGCTTTAGCGGGGGGAGGCCTGAAGCTTTCTTT. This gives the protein CASSFSGGRPEAFF.

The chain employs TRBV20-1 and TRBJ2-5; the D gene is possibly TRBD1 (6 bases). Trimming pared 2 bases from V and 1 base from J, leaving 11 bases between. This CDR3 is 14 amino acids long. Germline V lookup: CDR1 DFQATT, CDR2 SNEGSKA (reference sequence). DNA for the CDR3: TGCAGTGCTAGACCTGACAGGACCCAAGAGACCCAGTACTTC. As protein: CSARPDRTQETQYF.

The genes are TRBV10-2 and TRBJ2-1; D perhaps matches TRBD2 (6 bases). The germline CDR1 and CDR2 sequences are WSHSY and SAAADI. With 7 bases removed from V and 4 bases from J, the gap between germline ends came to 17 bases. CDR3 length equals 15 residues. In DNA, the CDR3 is TGCGCCAGCAAAGGCCCGGGACTCAATTACAATGAGCAGTTCTTC. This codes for CASKGPGLNYNEQFF.

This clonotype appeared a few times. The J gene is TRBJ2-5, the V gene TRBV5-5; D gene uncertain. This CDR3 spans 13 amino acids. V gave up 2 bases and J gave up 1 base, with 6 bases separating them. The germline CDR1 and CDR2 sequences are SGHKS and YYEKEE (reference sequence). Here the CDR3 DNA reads TGTGCCAGCAGCTTCCCAGGCCAAGAGACCCAGTACTTC. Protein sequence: CASSFPGQETQYF.

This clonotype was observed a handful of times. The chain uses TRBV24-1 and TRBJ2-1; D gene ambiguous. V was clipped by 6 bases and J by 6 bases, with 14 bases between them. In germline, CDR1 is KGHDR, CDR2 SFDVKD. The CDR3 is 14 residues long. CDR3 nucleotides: TGTGCCACCAGTACCCCGGCAGCTTCCAATGAGCAGTTCTTC. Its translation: CATSTPAASNEQFF.

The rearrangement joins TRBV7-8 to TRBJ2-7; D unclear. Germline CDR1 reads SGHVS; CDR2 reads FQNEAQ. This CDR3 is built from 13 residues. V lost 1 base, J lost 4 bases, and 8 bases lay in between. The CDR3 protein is CASSLVPTYEQYF. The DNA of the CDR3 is TGTGCCAGCAGCTTAGTCCCGACGTACGAGCAGTACTTC.